This T cell receptor (beta chain) was sequenced during a study of cytomegalovirus exposure and HLA in healthy donors. Whole-study findings and limits: V- and J-gene trimming in TCR beta was tied to a missense DCLRE1C variant by an analysis performed later. Later on, an analysis tied 15,000 to 20,000 TCR beta sequences to HLA alleles at 0.05 false discovery rate.

The PCR used 60 Vbeta and 13 Jbeta primers. As handled by the study authors: Later, an analysis found around 77 million unique TCR beta chains, and roughly 9.9 million of these were shared. Libraries were prepared by immunoSEQ multiplex PCR; TCRdb keeps only in-frame clonotypes and omits some of them. The DNA gave D and trimming, while V, J and clone size come from that table. Among about 280,000 clones listed, roughly 89% were seen once. Germline CDR1 SGHAT, CDR2 FQNNGV. The CDR3 consists of 14 residues. Trimming removed 5 bases at V and 5 bases at J, with 14 bases between. At sampling all donors were nominally healthy, likely with unrecorded immune exposures. Comments on this clone: Its antigen is unknown.

This TCR was sampled from a woman aged 18-35 years in good health and CMV-seronegative. The J gene is TRBJ2-3, the V gene TRBV11-2; D unresolved. The sequenced sample was PBMCs. CDR3 nucleotide sequence: TGTGCCAGCAGCCTCTTGAGTCGAGAAGATACGCAGTATTTT. Encoded protein: CASSLLSREDTQYF.